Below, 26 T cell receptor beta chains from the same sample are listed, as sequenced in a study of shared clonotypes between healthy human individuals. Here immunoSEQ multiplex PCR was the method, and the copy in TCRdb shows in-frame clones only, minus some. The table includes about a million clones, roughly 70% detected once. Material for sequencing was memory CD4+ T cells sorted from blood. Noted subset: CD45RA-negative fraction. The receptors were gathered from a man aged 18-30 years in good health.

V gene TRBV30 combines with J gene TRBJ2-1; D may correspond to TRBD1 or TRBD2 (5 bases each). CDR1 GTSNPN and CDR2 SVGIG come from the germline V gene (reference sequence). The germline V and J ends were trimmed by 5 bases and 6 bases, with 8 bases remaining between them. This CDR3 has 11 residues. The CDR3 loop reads CAWGTRNEQFF. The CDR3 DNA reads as TGTGCCTGGGGGACCCGCAATGAGCAGTTCTTC.

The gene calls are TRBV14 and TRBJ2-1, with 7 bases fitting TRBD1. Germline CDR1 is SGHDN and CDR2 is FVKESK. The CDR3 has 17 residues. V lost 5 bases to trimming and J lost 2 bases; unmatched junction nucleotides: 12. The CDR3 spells CASSARTQGYPYNEQFF. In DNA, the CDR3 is TGTGCCAGCAGCGCCCGAACACAGGGGTATCCCTACAATGAGCAGTTCTTC.

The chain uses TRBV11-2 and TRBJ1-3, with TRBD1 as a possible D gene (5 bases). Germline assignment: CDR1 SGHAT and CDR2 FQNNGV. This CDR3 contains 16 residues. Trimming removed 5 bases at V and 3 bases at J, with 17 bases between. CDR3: CASSLSWTNHGNTIYF. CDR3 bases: TGTGCCAGCAGCCTTTCATGGACAAACCATGGAAACACCATATATTTT.

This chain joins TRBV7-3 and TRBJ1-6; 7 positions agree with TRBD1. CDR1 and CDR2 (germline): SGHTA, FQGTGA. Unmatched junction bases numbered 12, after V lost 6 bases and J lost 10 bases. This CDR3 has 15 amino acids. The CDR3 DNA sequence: TGTGCCAGCAGGTCGGGGACGGACAGGCACTCACCCCTCCACTTT. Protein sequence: CASRSGTDRHSPLHF.

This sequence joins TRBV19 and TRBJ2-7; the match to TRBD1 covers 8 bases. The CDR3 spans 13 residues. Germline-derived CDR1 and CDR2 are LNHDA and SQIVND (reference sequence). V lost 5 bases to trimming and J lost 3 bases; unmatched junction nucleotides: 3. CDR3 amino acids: CASSYGQGYEQYF. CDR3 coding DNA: TGTGCCAGTAGTTACGGACAGGGCTACGAGCAGTACTTC.

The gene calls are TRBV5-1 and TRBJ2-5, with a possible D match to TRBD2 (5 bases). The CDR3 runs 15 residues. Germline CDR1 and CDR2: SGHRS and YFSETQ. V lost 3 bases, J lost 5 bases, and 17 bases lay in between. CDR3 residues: CASSSRTDPGETQYF. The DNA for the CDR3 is TGCGCCAGCAGCTCCCGGACTGATCCTGGGGAGACCCAGTACTTC.

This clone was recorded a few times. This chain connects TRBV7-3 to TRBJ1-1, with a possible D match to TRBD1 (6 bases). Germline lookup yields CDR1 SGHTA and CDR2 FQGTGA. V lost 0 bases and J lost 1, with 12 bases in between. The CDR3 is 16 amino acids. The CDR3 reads CASSLTALTGNTEAFF. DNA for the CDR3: TGTGCCAGCAGCTTAACCGCCCTGACAGGGAACACTGAAGCTTTCTTT.

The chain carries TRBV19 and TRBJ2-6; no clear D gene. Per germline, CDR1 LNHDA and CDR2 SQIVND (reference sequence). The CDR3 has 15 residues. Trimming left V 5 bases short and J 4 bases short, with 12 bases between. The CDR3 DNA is TGTGCCAGTAGTTTGGAGACAAACGGGGCCAACGTCCTGACTTTC. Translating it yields CASSLETNGANVLTF.

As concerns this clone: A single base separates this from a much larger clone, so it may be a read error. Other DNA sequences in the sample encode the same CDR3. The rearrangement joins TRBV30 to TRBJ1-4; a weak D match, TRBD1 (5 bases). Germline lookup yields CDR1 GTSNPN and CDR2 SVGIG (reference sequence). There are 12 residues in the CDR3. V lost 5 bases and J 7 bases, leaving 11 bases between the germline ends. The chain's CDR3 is CAWGQGREKLFF. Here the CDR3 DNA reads TGTGCCTGGGGGCAGGGACGTGAAAAACTGTTTTTT.

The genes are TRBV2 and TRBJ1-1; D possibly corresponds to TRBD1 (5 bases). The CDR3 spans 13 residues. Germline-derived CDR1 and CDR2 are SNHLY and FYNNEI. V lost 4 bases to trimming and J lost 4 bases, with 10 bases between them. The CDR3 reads CASSVTVPTEAFF. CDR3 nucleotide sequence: TGTGCCAGCAGTGTGACAGTCCCCACTGAAGCTTTCTTT.

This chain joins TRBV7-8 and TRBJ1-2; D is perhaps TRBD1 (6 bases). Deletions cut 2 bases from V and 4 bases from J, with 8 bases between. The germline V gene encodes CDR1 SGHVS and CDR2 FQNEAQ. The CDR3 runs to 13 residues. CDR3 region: CASSLPGAYGYTF. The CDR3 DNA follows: TGTGCCAGCAGCTTACCAGGGGCCTATGGCTACACCTTC.

CDR3 DNA sequence: TGTGCCAGCTCACCACCCGGACTAGCGGGAGCCTACGAGCAGTACTTC. The encoded protein is CASSPPGLAGAYEQYF. The chain links TRBV18 to TRBJ2-7; 13 nucleotides match TRBD2. Per the germline V gene, CDR1 is KGHSH and CDR2 is LQKENI. CDR3 length: 16 amino acids. Trimming at V came to 0 bases and at J to 2 bases, leaving 1 base not matched to a gene.

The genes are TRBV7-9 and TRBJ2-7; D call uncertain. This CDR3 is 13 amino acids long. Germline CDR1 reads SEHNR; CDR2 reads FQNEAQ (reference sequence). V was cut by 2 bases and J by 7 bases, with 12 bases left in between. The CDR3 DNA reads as TGTGCCAGCAGCTTAAATCAGGTGTTAGAGCAGTACTTC. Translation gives CASSLNQVLEQYF.

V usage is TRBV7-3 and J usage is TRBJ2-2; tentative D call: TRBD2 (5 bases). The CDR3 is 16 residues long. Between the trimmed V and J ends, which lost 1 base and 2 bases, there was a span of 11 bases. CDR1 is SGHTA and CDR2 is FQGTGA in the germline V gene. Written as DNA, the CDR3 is TGTGCCAGCAGCTTAATTCCCTCTAGCAACACCGGGGAGCTGTTTTTT. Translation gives CASSLIPSSNTGELFF.

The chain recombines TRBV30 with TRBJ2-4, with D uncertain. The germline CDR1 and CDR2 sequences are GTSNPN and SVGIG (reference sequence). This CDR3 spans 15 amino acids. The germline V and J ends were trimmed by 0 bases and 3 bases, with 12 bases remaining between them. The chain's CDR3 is CAWSVTGFGKNIQYF. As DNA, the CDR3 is TGTGCCTGGAGTGTAACCGGATTTGGCAAAAACATTCAGTACTTC.

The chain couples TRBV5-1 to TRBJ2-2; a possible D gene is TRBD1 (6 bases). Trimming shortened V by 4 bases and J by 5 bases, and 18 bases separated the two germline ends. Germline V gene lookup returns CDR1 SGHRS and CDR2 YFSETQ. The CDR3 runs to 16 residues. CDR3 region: CASSPRERGWTGELFF. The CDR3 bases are TGCGCCAGCAGCCCCCGGGAAAGGGGGTGGACCGGGGAGCTGTTTTTT. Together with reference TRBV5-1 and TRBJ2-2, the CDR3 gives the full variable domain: KAGVTQTPRYLIKTRGQQVTLSCSPISGHRSVSWYQQTPGQGLQFLFEYFSETQRNKGNFPGRFSGRQFSNSRSEMNVSTLELGDSALYLCASSPRERGWTGELFFGEGSRLTVL.

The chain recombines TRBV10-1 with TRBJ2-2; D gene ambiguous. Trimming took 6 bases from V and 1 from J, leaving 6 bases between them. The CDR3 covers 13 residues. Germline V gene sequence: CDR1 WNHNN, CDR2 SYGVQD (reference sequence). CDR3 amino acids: CASRTGNTGELFF. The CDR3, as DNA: TGCGCCAGCAGAACGGGGAACACCGGGGAGCTGTTTTTT.

This chain's CDR3 is CASTRGGFYSPLHF. CDR3 nucleotides: TGTGCCAGCACAAGGGGGGGTTTTTACTCACCCCTCCACTTT. This chain links TRBV7-2 with TRBJ1-6; D may be TRBD1 (6 bases). The germline V and J ends were trimmed by 7 bases and 10 bases, with 17 bases remaining between them. CDR1 SGHTA and CDR2 FQGNSA come from the germline V gene. The CDR3 extends over 14 amino acids.

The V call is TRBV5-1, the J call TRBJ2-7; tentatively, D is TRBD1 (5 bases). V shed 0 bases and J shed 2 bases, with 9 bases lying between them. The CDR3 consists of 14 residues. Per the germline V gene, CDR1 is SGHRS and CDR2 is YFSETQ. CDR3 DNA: TGCGCCAGCAGCTTGGTACCGGACACCTACGAGCAGTACTTC. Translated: CASSLVPDTYEQYF. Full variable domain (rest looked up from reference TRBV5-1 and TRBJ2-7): KAGVTQTPRYLIKTRGQQVTLSCSPISGHRSVSWYQQTPGQGLQFLFEYFSETQRNKGNFPGRFSGRQFSNSRSEMNVSTLELGDSALYLCASSLVPDTYEQYFGPGTRLTVT.

As DNA, the CDR3 is TGTGCCAGCAGCTTACCAGCGGGGGCAGCCGGAGATACGCAGTATTTT. Translating gives CASSLPAGAAGDTQYF. The chain combines TRBV5-6 with TRBJ2-3, with TRBD2 matching over 8 bases. The CDR3 length is 16 residues. The junction had 10 bases not matched to a gene; V was cut back by 2 bases and J by 5 bases. The V gene's germline CDR1 is SGHDT and CDR2 YYEEEE.

CDR3 sequence (DNA): TGTGCCAGCAGCGTAGGTATAGCGGGAGTAGAGACCCAGTACTTC. This codes for CASSVGIAGVETQYF. V is TRBV9 and J is TRBJ2-5, with 9 bases identical to TRBD2. The CDR3 is 15 residues long. From germline, CDR1 is SGDLS and CDR2 YYNGEE. Trimming at V came to 0 bases and at J to 4 bases, leaving 4 bases not matched to a gene.

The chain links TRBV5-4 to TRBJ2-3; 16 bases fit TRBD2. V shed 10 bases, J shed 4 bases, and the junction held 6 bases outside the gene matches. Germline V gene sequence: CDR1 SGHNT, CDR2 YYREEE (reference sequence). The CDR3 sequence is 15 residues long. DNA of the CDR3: TGTGCCGGACGCGGGACTAGCGGGGGGGCAGATACGCAGTATTTT. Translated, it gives CAGRGTSGGADTQYF.

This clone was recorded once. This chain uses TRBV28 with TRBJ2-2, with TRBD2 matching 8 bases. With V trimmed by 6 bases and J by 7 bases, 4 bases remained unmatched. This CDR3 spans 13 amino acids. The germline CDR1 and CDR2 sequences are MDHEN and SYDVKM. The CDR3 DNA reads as TGTGCCAGCAGCGGGGGGGGCATCGGGGAGCTGTTTTTT. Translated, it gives CASSGGGIGELFF.

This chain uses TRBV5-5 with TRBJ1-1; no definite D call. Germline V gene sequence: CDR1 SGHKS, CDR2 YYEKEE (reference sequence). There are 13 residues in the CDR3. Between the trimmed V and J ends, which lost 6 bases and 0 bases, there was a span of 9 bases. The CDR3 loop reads CASTLHLNTEAFF. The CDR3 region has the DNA TGTGCCAGCACCCTCCACCTGAACACTGAAGCTTTCTTT.

CDR3 in amino acids: CASSPGRRVTEAFF. The CDR3 DNA reads TGTGCCAGCTCACCTGGGCGCAGGGTCACTGAAGCTTTCTTT. This chain connects TRBV18 to TRBJ1-1; possibly TRBD1 for D (5 bases). Trimming pared 3 bases from V and 4 bases from J, leaving 12 bases between. Germline CDR1 reads KGHSH; CDR2 reads LQKENI. CDR3 length: 14 amino acids.

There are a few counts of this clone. The CDR3 reads CASSRPGEGTEAFF. DNA of the CDR3: TGTGCCAGCAGCCGACCGGGAGAAGGCACTGAAGCTTTCTTT. The chain joins TRBV28 to TRBJ1-1; D remains ambiguous. This CDR3 is built from 14 residues. V lost 6 bases and J lost 4, with 15 bases in between. The germline V gene has CDR1 MDHEN and CDR2 SYDVKM. Together with reference TRBV28 and TRBJ1-1, the CDR3 gives the full variable domain: DVKVTQSSRYLVKRTGEKVFLECVQDMDHENMFWYRQDPGLGLRLIYFSYDVKMKEKGDIPEGYSVSREKKERFSLILESASTNQTSMYLCASSRPGEGTEAFFGQGTRLTVV.